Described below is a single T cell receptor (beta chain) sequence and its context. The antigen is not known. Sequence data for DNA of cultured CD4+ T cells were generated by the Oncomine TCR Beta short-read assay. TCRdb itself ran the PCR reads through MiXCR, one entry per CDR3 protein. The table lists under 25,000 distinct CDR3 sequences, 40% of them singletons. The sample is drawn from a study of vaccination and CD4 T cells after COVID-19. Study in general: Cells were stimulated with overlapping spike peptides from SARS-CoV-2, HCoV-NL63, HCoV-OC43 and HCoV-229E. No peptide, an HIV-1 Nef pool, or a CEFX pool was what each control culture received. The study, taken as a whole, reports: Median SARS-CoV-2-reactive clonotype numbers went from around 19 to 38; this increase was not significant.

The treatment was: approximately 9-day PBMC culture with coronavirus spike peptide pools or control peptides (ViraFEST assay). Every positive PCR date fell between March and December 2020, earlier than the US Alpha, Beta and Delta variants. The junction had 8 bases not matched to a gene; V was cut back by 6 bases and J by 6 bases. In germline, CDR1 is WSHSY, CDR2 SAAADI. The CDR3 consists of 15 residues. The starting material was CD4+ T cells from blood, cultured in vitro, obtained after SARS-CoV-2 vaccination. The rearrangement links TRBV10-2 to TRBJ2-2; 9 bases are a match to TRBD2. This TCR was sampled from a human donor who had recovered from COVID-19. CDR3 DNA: TGCGCCAGCAGCAAGGGACTAGCTGGCCCCGGGGAGCTGTTTTTT. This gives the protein CASSKGLAGPGELFF.